This TCR beta chain was recovered during a study of human T cells and chemical hapten exposure. MiXCR, run by TCRdb on the RACE reads, gives a single entry per CDR3 protein. The table records more than 95,000 distinct CDR3 sequences, approximately 36% of them present only once. Time point described: patch test 3, about 24 weeks after DPC sensitization. Stated treatment: therapeutic diphenylcyclopropenone sensitization with weekly scalp DPC. Germline-derived CDR1 and CDR2 are LGHDT and YNNKEL (reference sequence). The V end lost 6 bases, the J end lost 4 bases, and 9 bases lay between the germline ends. The CDR3 consists of 13 residues.

The chain uses TRBV3-1 and TRBJ2-2; D ambiguous. This sequence was found in a man between 40 and 49 years old with alopecia areata. Some clones in this sample may be carry-over from other donors' samples. The sequencing used whole blood, collected in connection with sensitization to the hapten diphenylcyclopropenone (DPC). The CDR3 protein is CASRLQSTGELFF. CDR3 sequence (DNA): TGTGCCAGCAGACTACAGAGCACCGGGGAGCTGTTTTTT.